Listed below are T cell receptor beta chains from one sample, sequenced in a study of OX40 agonist ivuxolimab in advanced cancers. The data were produced by immunoSEQ multiplex PCR, yet TCRdb's version contains in-frame clones alone and is incomplete. The table includes more than 30,000 clones, 81% detected once. This specimen was CD4+ or CD8+ T cells sorted from blood, taken in a trial of the OX40 agonist ivuxolimab. The receptors were gathered from an adult with an advanced solid tumor such as melanoma, head and neck, liver or kidney cancer. Each CDR3 is given with its conserved first and last residue. D genes are given only for firm matches. Size is stated for part of the rows, as once, few or many counts, or as a class when the clone is expanded.

D gene	J gene	V gene	clone size	CDR3 DNA	CDR3 protein
NA	TRBJ1-2	TRBV5-4	NA	TGTGCCAGCAGCACGGATACAGGGTATGGTGGCTACACCTTC	CASSTDTGYGGYTF
NA	TRBJ2-3	TRBV19	medium-sized	TGTGCCAGTAGTATAGGAGGGTTCACAGATACGCAGTATTTT	CASSIGGFTDTQYF
TRBD2	TRBJ2-5	TRBV28	NA	TGTGCCAGCAGTTCCCATGGGGGGGGTAAAGAGACCCAGTACTTC	CASSSHGGGKETQYF
NA	TRBJ1-1	TRBV4-3	NA	TGCGCCAGCAGCCAAGATATACAGGTCGGTTCGGCTTTCTTT	CASSQDIQVGSAFF
TRBD1	TRBJ1-5	TRBV19	NA	TGTGCCAGTAGTGAAGGGACAGCTTTTAATCAGCCCCAGCATTTT	CASSEGTAFNQPQHF
NA	TRBJ1-6	TRBV27	NA	TGTGCCAGCAGTTCCCCGGGGGAGTCCCCCAGCAATTCACCCCTCCACTTT	CASSSPGESPSNSPLHF
NA	TRBJ1-5	TRBV6-5	few	TGTGCCAGCAGGCGCCAGGGTGGTCATCAGCCCCAGCATTTT	CASRRQGGHQPQHF
NA	TRBJ1-1	TRBV27	NA	TGTGCCAGCAGTTTTGAGGCGGATCACACTGAAGCTTTCTTT	CASSFEADHTEAFF
NA	TRBJ2-1	TRBV7-2	NA	TGTGCCAGCAGCTTAGAGGTAGTGGGCTCCTACAATGAGCAGTTCTTC	CASSLEVVGSYNEQFF
TRBD1	TRBJ2-5	TRBV5-6	NA	TGTGCCAGCAGCTCAGACTGGGACAGGCGAGAGACCCAGTACTTC	CASSSDWDRRETQYF
NA	TRBJ1-6	TRBV7-3	NA	TGTGCCAGCAGCTTACTCGGGTTGGGAAACTCACCCCTCCACTTT	CASSLLGLGNSPLHF
NA	TRBJ1-2	TRBV7-8	NA	TGTGCCAGCAGGGGGGAGGGGAGGGACGGCTACACCTTC	CASRGEGRDGYTF
TRBD1	TRBJ1-4	TRBV20-1	NA	TGCAGTGCTAGTACCGGGACAGGGCTGTTTTTT	CSASTGTGLFF
TRBD2	TRBJ2-1	TRBV9	NA	TGTGCCAGCAGCCCCCGGGATGCCAGCGGGAGTGGCTACAATGAGCAGTTCTTC	CASSPRDASGSGYNEQFF
TRBD1	TRBJ1-1	TRBV4-1	NA	TGCGCCAGCAGCCAAGGGAGACAGGGGCTGAACACTGAAGCTTTCTTT	CASSQGRQGLNTEAFF
TRBD1	TRBJ1-1	TRBV28	NA	TGTGCCAGCAGTCCGCTTATGGGACAGGTGAACACTGAAGCTTTCTTT	CASSPLMGQVNTEAFF
TRBD2	TRBJ2-7	TRBV6-1	NA	TGTGCCAGCAGTGCTAGCGGGGGGCAGGGGGAGCAGTACTTC	CASSASGGQGEQYF
TRBD1	TRBJ1-4	TRBV18	NA	TGTGCCAGCTCAGCCTCAGGGGGCGCAAATGAAAAACTGTTTTTT	CASSASGGANEKLFF
NA	TRBJ1-2	TRBV5-1	NA	TGCGCCAGCAGGCAGTCTTCCTATGGCTACACCTTC	CASRQSSYGYTF
NA	TRBJ1-2	TRBV28	NA	TGTGCCAGCAGTTTGCAGGCGGCGGGACCCCGTCTCGGCTACACCTTC	CASSLQAAGPRLGYTF
NA	TRBJ2-7	TRBV6-1	NA	TGTGCCAGCAGTGAAAGGGGGGGACGGGGTACTTTCGAGCAGTACTTC	CASSERGGRGTFEQYF
NA	TRBJ2-1	TRBV10-3	NA	TGTGCCATCAGTGCGGGGGGCAACAATGAGCAGTTCTTC	CAISAGGNNEQFF
NA	TRBJ1-6	TRBV5-1	NA	TGCGCCAGCAGCCGAAAAGGACAATCTCGGGGTTCACCCCTCCACTTT	CASSRKGQSRGSPLHF
NA	TRBJ2-4	TRBV28	few	TGTGCCAGCAGTTCTGGTATCGGGGCCTTGTTCGAGTACTTC	CASSSGIGALFEYF
NA	TRBJ1-2	TRBV7-9	NA	TGTGCCAGCAGCTTCGCGGGACACTATGGCTACACCTTC	CASSFAGHYGYTF
NA	TRBJ2-7	TRBV6-5	NA	TGTGCCAGCACATGGGCAGGAATCTACGAGCAGTACTTC	CASTWAGIYEQYF
TRBD1	TRBJ1-2	TRBV2	NA	TGTGCCAGCAGTGACAGGGGGGCCAACTATGGCTACACCTTC	CASSDRGANYGYTF
NA	TRBJ2-2	TRBV27	NA	TGTGCCAGCAGGGTCCCACCCGGGGAGCTGTTTTTT	CASRVPPGELFF
TRBD2	TRBJ2-5	TRBV18	NA	TGTGCCAGCTCGTCCTCCCGGGGCCCTAGCGGGGAGACCCAGTACTTC	CASSSSRGPSGETQYF
NA	TRBJ2-7	TRBV7-2	once	TGTGCCAGCAGCCCGGAGCGTTACGAGCAGTACTTC	CASSPERYEQYF
NA	TRBJ2-6	TRBV7-2	NA	TGTGCCAGCAGCTTAGACGGAGGGCCAGGGGCCAACGTCCTGACTTTC	CASSLDGGPGANVLTF
NA	TRBJ1-1	TRBV6-1	few	TGTGCCAGCAGCCAGGGTCGGTCGGTCACTGAAGCTTTCTTT	CASSQGRSVTEAFF
NA	TRBJ2-2	TRBV12-5	NA	TGTGCTAGTGGTTTGGGCCTAGAAGGGGAGCTGTTTTTT	CASGLGLEGELFF
TRBD2	TRBJ2-5	TRBV9	NA	TGTGCCAGCAGTCGGCGGGGGGGGCAAGAGACCCAGTACTTC	CASSRRGGQETQYF
TRBD2	TRBJ2-1	TRBV30	NA	TGTGCCTGGAGTGTGATGAGCGGGGGGGCCATTGAGCAGTTCTTC	CAWSVMSGGAIEQFF
TRBD2	TRBJ2-1	TRBV5-1	NA	TGCGCCAGCAGCATCACTAGCGGACCTTACAATGAGCAGTTCTTC	CASSITSGPYNEQFF
NA	TRBJ2-7	TRBV2	NA	TGTGCCAGCAGTGAAGGGGTCTTCTCCTACGAGCAGTACTTC	CASSEGVFSYEQYF
TRBD1	TRBJ2-4	TRBV28	once	TGTGCCAGCGGAAAGGACAGGTTTAGGAACATTCAGTACTTC	CASGKDRFRNIQYF
TRBD1	TRBJ2-1	TRBV27	NA	TGTGCCAGCACCCGCCTCGGGACAGGGAACGATGAGCAGTTCTTC	CASTRLGTGNDEQFF
TRBD2	TRBJ2-3	TRBV5-1	few	TGCGCCAGCAGCTTAAGCGGGGGGGGCCCGGGGACGCAGTATTTT	CASSLSGGGPGTQYF
TRBD2	TRBJ2-1	TRBV5-4	NA	TGTGCCGGCAGCCGGGCTAGCGGGAGGGCCGGGGAGCAGTTCTTC	CAGSRASGRAGEQFF
NA	TRBJ1-4	TRBV5-4	NA	TGTGCCAGCAGCTTGGGGGGGGGCACGGAAAAACTGTTTTTT	CASSLGGGTEKLFF
TRBD1	TRBJ1-2	TRBV28	NA	TGTGCCAGCAGCAAACTCCCCGGGACAGGGCATGGCTACACCTTC	CASSKLPGTGHGYTF
TRBD2	TRBJ2-2	TRBV19	NA	TGTGCCAGATGGGGACTAGCGGCCTTTCGAAAAACCGGGGAGCTGTTTTTT	CARWGLAAFRKTGELFF
TRBD1	TRBJ1-5	TRBV6-1	NA	TGTGCCAGCAGCTGGACAGGGGTCGGAAATCAGCCCCAGCATTTT	CASSWTGVGNQPQHF
NA	TRBJ1-2	TRBV9	NA	TGTGCCAGCAGCGTAGGTCCCCTGAGGGGCTACACCTTC	CASSVGPLRGYTF
NA	TRBJ2-2	TRBV18	NA	TGTGCCAGCTCACCATTGTCAGAGGGGCGCGCCGGGGAGCTGTTTTTT	CASSPLSEGRAGELFF
NA	TRBJ2-4	TRBV21-1	NA	TGTGCCAGCTTACTCCACTACAGGGTAGGCAAAAACATTCAGTACTTC	CASLLHYRVGKNIQYF
NA	TRBJ1-5	TRBV6-1	NA	TGTGCCAGCAGTGAAGGCGGGGGGCGTCAGCCCCAGCATTTT	CASSEGGGRQPQHF
TRBD2	TRBJ2-1	TRBV5-1	NA	TGCGCCAGCAGCTCGAGAAGCGCGCTAGCGGGGGGCATCAATGAGCAGTTCTTC	CASSSRSALAGGINEQFF
NA	TRBJ1-1	TRBV6-5	NA	TGTGCCAGCAGGGTCTATGCAGGGTTGGGTGAAGCTTTCTTT	CASRVYAGLGEAFF
NA	TRBJ2-3	TRBV21-1	once	TGTGCCAGCAGCAAACCCTACCCCCCAAAGATGGGCTCAGATACGCAGTATTTT	CASSKPYPPKMGSDTQYF
TRBD2	TRBJ2-7	TRBV2	once	TGTGCCAGCCAGGGCGGTGGGAGGGCGGGTCGTGGTTACGAGCAGTACTTC	CASQGGGRAGRGYEQYF
NA	TRBJ2-7	TRBV6-6	medium-sized	TGTGCCAGCAGGGATTGGTCAGCCTCCTACGAGCAGTACTTC	CASRDWSASYEQYF
NA	TRBJ1-3	TRBV27	NA	TGTGCCAGCAGCCTAAATTCCGGGGGGCGGGACACCATATATTTT	CASSLNSGGRDTIYF
TRBD1	TRBJ1-4	TRBV7-9	NA	TGTGCCAGCAGCCTGGGTACAGGGGTAGTGGAAAAACTGTTTTTT	CASSLGTGVVEKLFF
NA	TRBJ1-1	TRBV15	NA	TGTGCCACCAGCAGAGATCTTAGTAGGAACACTGAAGCTTTCTTT	CATSRDLSRNTEAFF
NA	TRBJ1-2	TRBV27	NA	TGTGCCAGCAGTTTAGGGTGGAACTATGGCTACACCTTC	CASSLGWNYGYTF
NA	TRBJ1-3	TRBV5-3	NA	TGTGCCAGCAGCGTGGGACCTGGGGGAAACACCATATATTTT	CASSVGPGGNTIYF